This passage covers 10 T cell receptor beta chains from one sample sequenced in a study of T-cell reconstitution after alpha-beta-depleted transplantation in children. The TCRbeta library incorporated unique molecular identifiers. TCRdb recomputed calls from the PCR reads with MiXCR, one row per CDR3 protein. The sample has about 460,000 distinct CDR3 sequences; about 10% are singletons. The sequencing used PBMCs, collected before TCRalphabeta/CD19-depleted stem cell transplant. The receptors originated from a child aged 2-15 years with inherited bone marrow failure, due to receive a stem cell transplant.

A note on this clonotype: Compared with germline, one end of the junction differs, possibly owing to a read error. The gene calls are TRBV20-1 and TRBJ2-3; the match to TRBD2 covers 12 bases. This CDR3 is built from 15 residues. The germline V gene encodes CDR1 DFQATT and CDR2 SNEGSKA (reference sequence). As DNA, the CDR3 is TGCTGTGCGACGACTAGCGGGAGATCGGAAGATACGCAGTATTTT. Protein: CCATTSGRSEDTQYF.

The chain recombines TRBV30 with TRBJ2-1; D may be TRBD2 (5 bases). The CDR3 has 14 amino acids. In germline, CDR1 is GTSNPN, CDR2 SVGIG (reference sequence). The germline V and J ends were trimmed by 0 bases and 3 bases, with 9 bases remaining between them. The CDR3 sequence: CAWSVAAIYNEQFF. CDR3 bases: TGTGCCTGGAGTGTAGCGGCTATCTACAATGAGCAGTTCTTC.

This clonotype showed up many times. The chain carries TRBV29-1 and TRBJ1-1; D is unclear. Germline loops: CDR1 SQVTM, CDR2 ANQGSEA. CDR3 length: 14 residues. Trimming shortened V by 2 bases and J by 4 bases, and 14 bases separated the two germline ends. CDR3 sequence: CSVENGPSGTEAFF. For the CDR3, the DNA is TGCAGCGTTGAAAATGGACCTTCGGGCACTGAAGCTTTCTTT.

At least ten counts were recorded for this clonotype. The chain links TRBV5-1 to TRBJ2-5; no clear D gene. V shed 1 base and J shed 5 bases, with 12 bases lying between them. This CDR3 is 14 amino acids long. CDR1 is SGHRS and CDR2 is YFSETQ in the germline V gene. In DNA, the CDR3 is TGCGCCAGCAGCTTGATCAGGACCGAGGAGACCCAGTACTTC. Amino acid sequence: CASSLIRTEETQYF.

This clonotype was detected ten times or more. The chain employs TRBV20-1 and TRBJ2-6, with D uncertain. V was shortened by 3 bases and J by 0 bases, with 6 bases between the two germline ends. The CDR3 contains 14 residues. CDR1 is DFQATT, CDR2 SNEGSKA, per germline (reference sequence). The CDR3 sequence: CSARSISGANVLTF. The CDR3 coding sequence is TGCAGTGCTAGGTCCATCTCTGGGGCCAACGTCCTGACTTTC.

This chain connects TRBV15 to TRBJ2-7; weak D call: TRBD2 (5 bases). V was trimmed by 0 bases and J by 1 base, leaving 13 bases between them. From germline, CDR1 is LNHNV and CDR2 YYDKDF (reference sequence). The CDR3 totals 16 residues. CDR3 sequence (DNA): TGTGCCACCAGCAGAGATGTGGGTAGGAGGTCCTACGAGCAGTACTTC. This encodes CATSRDVGRRSYEQYF.

This clonotype was seen many times. This chain joins TRBV11-2 and TRBJ2-7, with 11 bases that match TRBD2. In germline, CDR1 is SGHAT, CDR2 FQNNGV. V trimming: 0 bases; J trimming: 6 bases; junction bases outside the gene matches: 4. The CDR3 extends over 15 amino acids. DNA of the CDR3: TGTGCCAGCAGCTTAGAACTAGCGGGAGCCTTCGAGCAGTACTTC. Amino acid sequence: CASSLELAGAFEQYF.

This clonotype was found many times. This CDR3 reads CSGGRGEGDTQYF. The CDR3 DNA reads TGCAGCGGCGGACGGGGAGAGGGAGATACGCAGTATTTT. V is TRBV29-1 and J is TRBJ2-3, with a possible D match to TRBD2 (5 bases). The CDR3 runs to 13 residues. Germline assignment: CDR1 SQVTM and CDR2 ANQGSEA. V was shortened by 7 bases and J by 5 bases, with 16 bases between the two germline ends.

This clonotype was recorded a few times. The V call is TRBV5-6, the J call TRBJ2-7; no firm D call. CDR1 and CDR2 from the germline V gene are SGHDT and YYEEEE. V was clipped by 5 bases and J by 3 bases, with 15 bases between them. The CDR3 length is 14 residues. CDR3 in amino acids: CASSRGANDYEQYF. In nucleotides, the CDR3 is TGTGCCAGCAGTCGTGGAGCGAACGACTACGAGCAGTACTTC.

The chain couples TRBV30 to TRBJ2-7; D is possibly TRBD2 (6 bases). Germline V lookup: CDR1 GTSNPN, CDR2 SVGIG (reference sequence). The CDR3 sequence is 13 residues long. V was cut by 5 bases and J by 2 bases, with 13 bases left in between. The CDR3 region has the DNA TGTGCCTGGGGGGGGACTGCGGCCTACGAGCAGTACTTC. Translating gives CAWGGTAAYEQYF.